This T cell receptor beta chain was captured in a study of blood T cell repertoires in COVID-19. The V gene's germline CDR1 is MDHEN and CDR2 SYDVKM. The V gene end was trimmed by 5 bases and the J gene end by 2 bases; junction bases not matched to a gene: 3. This CDR3 spans 14 amino acids. Self-reported history from a screening survey and questionnaire set each donor's cohort. Repertoires were generated with immunoSEQ multiplex PCR, while TCRdb's copy carries only in-frame clones and drops some. The data hold tens of thousands of clones, with 80% to 90% observed a single time. This clonotype was obtained from a woman aged 35 to 49 with acute COVID-19. The V and J genes are TRBV28 and TRBJ1-2; 9 bases match TRBD1. The sample comprised PBMCs or T cells enriched from blood (not recorded which). The CDR3 coding sequence is TGTGCCAGCAGTGGGACAGGGCGGAACTATGGCTACACCTTC. Translated, it gives CASSGTGRNYGYTF.